This is a list of T cell receptor beta chains from one sample in a study of breast tumors, draining lymph nodes, adjacent tissues. MiXCR, applied by TCRdb to the multiplex PCR reads, yields one record per CDR3 protein. Seen here are approximately 31,000 distinct CDR3 sequences, 63% observed once, and the top ten hold 18%. The material sequenced was breast tumor tissue. These receptors were collected from a female donor with breast cancer. Some clones in this sample may be carry-over from other donors' samples. CDR3s include the opening cysteine and the closing phenylalanine or tryptophan. The D gene is left open where the match is weak. For some rows the clone size is stated as once, few or many, or as a class when expanded; others skip it.

J gene | clone size | D gene | V gene | CDR3 protein | CDR3 DNA
TRBJ2-5 | - | TRBD1 | TRBV7-9 | CASSVQGLGQETQHF | TGTGCCAGCAGCGTACAGGGGTTAGGCCAAGAGACCCAGCACTTC
TRBJ1-2 | - | - | TRBV5-4 | CASSLDEIGYTF | TGTGCCAGCAGCTTGGATGAAATTGGCTACACCTTC
TRBJ2-7 | few | TRBD1 | TRBV4-3 | CASSWSGTGENYEQYF | TGCGCCAGCAGCTGGTCGGGGACAGGGGAAAACTACGAGCAGTACTTC
TRBJ2-3 | - | - | TRBV29-1 | CSVFSGIPRTDTQYF | TGCAGCGTTTTTTCGGGGATCCCGCGCACAGATACGCAGTATTTT
TRBJ2-1 | - | TRBD2 | TRBV5-6 | CASSFQRLAGNEQFF | TGTGCCAGCAGCTTTCAACGACTAGCGGGCAATGAGCAGTTCTTC
TRBJ2-2 | - | - | TRBV10-3 | CAISAPRATGELFF | TGTGCCATCAGTGCCCCCAGGGCAACCGGGGAGCTGTTTTTT
TRBJ1-5 | many | - | TRBV30 | CAWSTGRGYQPQHF | TGTGCCTGGAGTACCGGTAGGGGCTATCAGCCCCAGCATTTT
TRBJ2-7 | - | - | TRBV29-1 | CSLEGQGGEQYF | TGCAGCTTAGAGGGGCAGGGTGGCGAGCAGTACTTC
TRBJ2-1 | - | - | TRBV2 | CARTTDEQFF | TGTGCCCGGACTACCGATGAGCAGTTCTTC
TRBJ2-5 | many | - | TRBV5-1 | CASSLEAFQETQYF | TGCGCCAGCAGCTTAGAGGCTTTTCAAGAGACCCAGTACTTC
TRBJ2-7 | - | TRBD1 | TRBV20-1 | CSARASGQGFYEQYF | TGCAGTGCTAGAGCCTCGGGACAGGGGTTCTACGAGCAGTACTTC
TRBJ1-3 | - | - | TRBV5-1 | CASSLDRVGNTIYF | TGCGCCAGCAGCTTGGACAGGGTAGGAAACACCATATATTTT
TRBJ1-2 | - | - | TRBV20-1 | CSARGGYGYTF | TGCAGTGCTAGAGGGGGCTATGGCTACACCTTC
TRBJ1-1 | many | - | TRBV29-1 | CSVVGLKGQAFF | TGCAGCGTTGTCGGGCTCAAGGGGCAAGCTTTCTTT
TRBJ2-3 | - | - | TRBV7-7 | CASSLKGALTDTQYF | TGTGCTAGCAGCTTAAAAGGGGCTCTCACAGATACGCAGTATTTT
TRBJ2-5 | - | - | TRBV15 | CATSREGIFQETQYF | TGTGCCACCAGCAGAGAGGGGATATTCCAAGAGACCCAGTACTTC
TRBJ1-2 | many | TRBD1 | TRBV10-2 | CASSGTGPNYGYTF | TGCGCCAGCAGTGGGACAGGCCCTAACTATGGCTACACCTTC
TRBJ2-7 | - | TRBD1 | TRBV5-1 | CASTTGGTAYEQYF | TGTGCCAGCACGACAGGGGGGACAGCCTACGAGCAGTACTTC
TRBJ1-2 | once | TRBD1 | TRBV19 | CASTPDRGLYGYTF | TGTGCCAGTACTCCCGACAGGGGGCTATATGGCTACACCTTC
TRBJ1-2 | - | - | TRBV4-1 | CASSQEYGQGRGYTF | TGCGCCAGCAGCCAAGAATACGGGCAGGGACGGGGCTACACCTTC